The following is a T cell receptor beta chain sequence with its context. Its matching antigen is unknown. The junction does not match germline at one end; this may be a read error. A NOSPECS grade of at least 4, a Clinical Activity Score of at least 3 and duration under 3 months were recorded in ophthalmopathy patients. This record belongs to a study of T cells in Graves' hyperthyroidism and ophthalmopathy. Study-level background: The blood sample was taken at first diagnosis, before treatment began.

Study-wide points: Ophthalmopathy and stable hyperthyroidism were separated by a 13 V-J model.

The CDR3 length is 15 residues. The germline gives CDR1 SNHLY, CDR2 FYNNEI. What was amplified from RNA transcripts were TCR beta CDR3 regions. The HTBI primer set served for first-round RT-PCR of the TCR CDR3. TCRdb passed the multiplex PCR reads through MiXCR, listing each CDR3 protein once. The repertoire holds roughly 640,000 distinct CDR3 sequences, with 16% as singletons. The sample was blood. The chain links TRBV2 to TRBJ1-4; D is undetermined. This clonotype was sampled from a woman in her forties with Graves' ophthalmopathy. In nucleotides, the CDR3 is TGTGCCGGCAGTGAAGAAGGATTCCCTAATGAAAAACTGTTTTTT. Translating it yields CAGSEEGFPNEKLFF.